Sequencing of this T cell receptor (beta chain) was carried out in a study of control samples from healthy donors and cancer patients. The CDR3 has 13 residues. Per the germline V gene, CDR1 is SGHTA and CDR2 is FQGNSA. The V gene lost 1 base and the J gene lost 4 bases, with 5 bases spanning the gap. Clones were read by immunoSEQ multiplex PCR, and TCRdb kept only the in-frame ones, dropping some. The sample carries some 190,000 clones, 90% to 95% recorded once. The rearrangement uses TRBV7-2 and TRBJ2-1; D is uncertain. This TCR derives from a man aged 25 to 45 in good health. The sequenced sample consisted of blood. The CDR3 DNA sequence: TGTGCCAGCAGCTTAGACGGTTACAATGAGCAGTTCTTC. Translated, it gives CASSLDGYNEQFF.